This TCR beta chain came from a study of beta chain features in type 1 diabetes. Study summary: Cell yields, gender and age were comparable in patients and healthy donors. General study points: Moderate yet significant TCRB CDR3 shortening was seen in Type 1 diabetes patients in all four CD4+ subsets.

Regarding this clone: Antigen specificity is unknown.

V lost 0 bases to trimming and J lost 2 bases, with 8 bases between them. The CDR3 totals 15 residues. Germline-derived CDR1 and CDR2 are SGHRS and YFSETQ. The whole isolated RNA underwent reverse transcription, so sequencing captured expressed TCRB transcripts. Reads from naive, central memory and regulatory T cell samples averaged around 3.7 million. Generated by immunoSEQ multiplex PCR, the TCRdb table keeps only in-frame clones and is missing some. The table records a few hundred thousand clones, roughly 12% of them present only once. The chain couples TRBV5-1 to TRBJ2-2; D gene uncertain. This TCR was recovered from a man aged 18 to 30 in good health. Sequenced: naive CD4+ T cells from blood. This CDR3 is CASSLDAVNTGELFF. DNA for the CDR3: TGCGCCAGCAGCTTGGATGCAGTCAACACCGGGGAGCTGTTTTTT.